This T cell receptor beta chain was found in a study of blood T cells in healthy people across ages. Using a J-beta primer mix together with a sample-barcoded 5' primer, a second PCR was run for roughly 7 to 11 cycles. TCRdb re-called the 5' RACE reads through MiXCR, storing one row per CDR3 protein. The sample shows hundreds of thousands of distinct CDR3 sequences, roughly 50% of them seen only once. The CDR3 totals 16 residues. V was pared by 0 bases and J by 2 bases, with 4 bases of the junction left unmatched. Per the germline V gene, CDR1 is LGHNA and CDR2 is YSLEER. The sequenced material came from blood. The sequence was obtained from a man in his forties or fifties in good health. This rearrangement joins TRBV4-3 to TRBJ2-7; 10 bases agree with TRBD1. CDR3 region: CASSQDSGTGAYEQYF. CDR3 nucleotides: TGCGCCAGCAGCCAAGATTCCGGGACAGGGGCCTACGAGCAGTACTTC.